This paragraph covers one T cell receptor (beta chain) sequence. In the original analysis: Reference gene primer amplification yielded estimated nucleated cell counts. TCRdb keeps only in-frame clones here, not all; method: immunoSEQ multiplex PCR. That table is the source of V, J and clone size, and D and trimming were worked out from the DNA. The sample yields over 80,000 clones, 89% seen once. The CDR3 covers 19 residues. CDR1 is SGHAT, CDR2 FQNNGV, per germline. V dropped 1 base and J dropped 7; count of bases not matched to a gene: 15. The data stem from a study of blood T cell repertoires in COVID-19. Study at large: PBMCs, B-cell-depleted T cells, or T cells were the source of the cDNA or gDNA that made up the material.

The sequencing sample was made of peripheral blood. This clonotype originated in a man aged 50-60 years with acute or convalescent COVID-19. The chain recombines TRBV11-2 with TRBJ1-6, with 8 bases matching TRBD1. CDR3 DNA: TGTGCCAGCAGCTTAGCCAGACAGGGGAATATTCGGGGAAATTCACCCCTCCACTTT. Protein: CASSLARQGNIRGNSPLHF.